This is a list of T cell receptor beta chains from one sample in a study of cytomegalovirus exposure and HLA in healthy donors. Clones were read by immunoSEQ multiplex PCR, and TCRdb kept only the in-frame ones, dropping some. Here the sample spans approximately 300,000 clones, 86% being singletons. The sequenced sample consisted of PBMCs. These receptor sequences come from a woman aged 18-30 years in good health and CMV-seronegative. Each CDR3 is given with its conserved first and last residue. Each record gives: J gene, V gene, D gene, clone size, CDR3 protein, CDR3 DNA. The D gene is left open where the match is weak. Some rows have no size entry. The others give once, few or many, or a class for an expanded clone.

j_gene: TRBJ2-5; v_gene: TRBV19; d_gene: TRBD2; abundance: -; CDR3aa: CASSMDPWGGQETQYF; CDR3nt: TGTGCCAGTAGTATGGACCCCTGGGGGGGACAAGAGACCCAGTACTTC
j_gene: TRBJ2-4; v_gene: TRBV7-2; d_gene: -; abundance: -; CDR3aa: CASSGEQGNIQYF; CDR3nt: TGTGCCAGCAGCGGCGAACAGGGAAACATTCAGTACTTC
j_gene: TRBJ2-1; v_gene: TRBV28; d_gene: TRBD1; abundance: -; CDR3aa: CASRGQGAYNEQFF; CDR3nt: TGTGCCAGCAGGGGACAGGGGGCCTACAATGAGCAGTTCTTC
j_gene: TRBJ2-3; v_gene: TRBV7-3; d_gene: -; abundance: -; CDR3aa: CASSLNAGAASTDTQYF; CDR3nt: TGTGCCAGCAGCTTAAACGCCGGAGCGGCTAGCACAGATACGCAGTATTTT
j_gene: TRBJ1-4; v_gene: TRBV6-1; d_gene: -; abundance: -; CDR3aa: CASSEGSTNEKLFF; CDR3nt: TGTGCCAGCAGTGAGGGGAGTACTAATGAAAAACTGTTTTTT
j_gene: TRBJ1-1; v_gene: TRBV29-1; d_gene: -; abundance: once; CDR3aa: CSVGSVKRGRTEAFF; CDR3nt: TGCAGCGTTGGATCGGTTAAAAGGGGCCGGACTGAAGCTTTCTTT
j_gene: TRBJ1-4; v_gene: TRBV27; d_gene: TRBD1; abundance: -; CDR3aa: CASSSGTGKVEKLFF; CDR3nt: TGTGCCAGCAGTTCCGGGACAGGCAAAGTTGAAAAACTGTTTTTT
j_gene: TRBJ2-7; v_gene: TRBV5-1; d_gene: TRBD2; abundance: -; CDR3aa: CASSLRAAGGTNEQYF; CDR3nt: TGCGCCAGCAGCTTACGTGCAGCGGGAGGTACCAACGAGCAGTACTTC
j_gene: TRBJ2-1; v_gene: TRBV19; d_gene: TRBD2; abundance: few; CDR3aa: CASSMGSGRAEGNEQFF; CDR3nt: TGTGCCAGTAGTATGGGGAGCGGGAGGGCCGAGGGAAATGAGCAGTTCTTC
j_gene: TRBJ1-2; v_gene: TRBV18; d_gene: -; abundance: -; CDR3aa: CASSPSEGPHGYTF; CDR3nt: TGTGCCAGCTCACCGTCGGAGGGCCCCCATGGCTACACCTTC
j_gene: TRBJ2-3; v_gene: TRBV7-6; d_gene: -; abundance: once; CDR3aa: CASSPTSTLANTQYF; CDR3nt: TGTGCCAGCAGCCCGACCTCCACACTAGCAAATACGCAGTATTTT
j_gene: TRBJ2-1; v_gene: TRBV5-1; d_gene: TRBD2; abundance: once; CDR3aa: CASSPGLGLAGVDEQFF; CDR3nt: TGCGCCAGCAGCCCGGGACTTGGACTAGCGGGAGTTGATGAGCAGTTCTTC
j_gene: TRBJ1-4; v_gene: TRBV6-5; d_gene: TRBD1; abundance: once; CDR3aa: CASRETGTVNEKLFF; CDR3nt: TGTGCCAGCAGGGAGACCGGGACAGTTAATGAAAAACTGTTTTTT
j_gene: TRBJ1-4; v_gene: TRBV4-3; d_gene: -; abundance: -; CDR3aa: CASSQDPIAGRGEKLFF; CDR3nt: TGCGCCAGCAGCCAAGATCCCATCGCAGGGAGGGGAGAAAAACTGTTTTTT
j_gene: TRBJ1-5; v_gene: TRBV2; d_gene: -; abundance: -; CDR3aa: CASRLSVSNQPQHF; CDR3nt: TGTGCCAGCCGCCTCTCAGTTAGCAATCAGCCCCAGCATTTT
j_gene: TRBJ2-2; v_gene: TRBV28; d_gene: TRBD1; abundance: -; CDR3aa: CASSRTGATTGELFF; CDR3nt: TGTGCCAGCTCAAGGACAGGGGCCACCACCGGGGAGCTGTTTTTT